This T cell receptor (beta chain) was captured in a study of cytomegalovirus exposure and HLA in healthy donors. Overall study: A later analysis reported the same platform for the 120 or so validation repertoires and the roughly 630 first-cohort repertoires.

The donors were part of the validation cohort of over a hundred subjects. That cohort was separate from the first cohort, which comprised several hundred subjects. Using immunoSEQ multiplex PCR, the repertoire was profiled, and TCRdb retains in-frame clones only, with some absent. The data contain roughly 150,000 clones, around 85% of them seen just once; the ten biggest clones take up approximately 2.3%. Overall study results and limits: The listing of 150 to 200 TCR beta chains classed them as cytomegalovirus-associated. Diagnosis of cytomegalovirus status made by the classifier reportedly showed high specificity and sensitivity.

Germline-derived CDR1 and CDR2 are ENHRY and SYGVKD. The CDR3 totals 15 residues. The V end lost 6 bases, the J end lost 0 bases, and 14 bases lay between the germline ends. About this clone: The antigen is not known.

The chain couples TRBV10-3 to TRBJ1-2; D is possibly TRBD1 (5 bases). This sequence originates from a young man in good health and CMV-seropositive. Sequenced input: PBMCs. CDR3 DNA sequence: TGTGCCATCAGGGACAACGAAGGAACTAACTATGGCTACACCTTC. This encodes CAIRDNEGTNYGYTF.